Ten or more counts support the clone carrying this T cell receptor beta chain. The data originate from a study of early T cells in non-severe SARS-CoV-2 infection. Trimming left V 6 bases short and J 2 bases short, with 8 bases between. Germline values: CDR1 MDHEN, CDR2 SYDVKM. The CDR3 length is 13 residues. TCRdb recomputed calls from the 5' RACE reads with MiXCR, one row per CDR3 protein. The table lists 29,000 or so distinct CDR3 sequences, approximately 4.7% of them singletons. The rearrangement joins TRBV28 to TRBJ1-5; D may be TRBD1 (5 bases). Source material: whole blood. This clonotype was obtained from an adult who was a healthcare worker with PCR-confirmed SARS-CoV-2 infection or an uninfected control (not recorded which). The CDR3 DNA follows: TGTGCCAGCAGGGGGGACGGCAATCAGCCCCAGCATTTT. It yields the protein CASRGDGNQPQHF.